A single sample gave rise to the 14 T cell receptor beta chains below, sequenced in a study of CD8 T cells in ankylosing spondylitis. MiXCR, run by TCRdb on the 5' RACE reads, gives a single entry per CDR3 protein. The repertoire holds about 150,000 distinct CDR3 sequences, with 7.3% as singletons. The sample comprised blood, either unsorted or a sorted T cell fraction (not recorded which). The receptors originated from a female donor with ankylosing spondylitis or in good health (not recorded which).

This clonotype has a count of ten or more. The V gene is TRBV27, the J gene TRBJ1-2; maybe TRBD1 (6 bases). There are 15 residues in the CDR3. Per the germline V gene, CDR1 is MNHEY and CDR2 is SMNVEV (reference sequence). Between the trimmed V and J ends, which lost 5 bases and 8 bases, there was a span of 21 bases. CDR3 sequence reads: CASSPTPAGAVGYTF. CDR3 coding DNA: TGTGCCAGCAGTCCCACTCCGGCAGGGGCGGTCGGCTACACCTTC.

J is TRBJ1-6 and V is TRBV5-1; 9 bases fit TRBD1. The V segment lost 5 bases and the J segment 9 bases; nucleotides outside the gene matches: 9. Looked up from germline, CDR1 is SGHRS and CDR2 is YFSETQ. The CDR3 contains 15 residues. The CDR3 DNA sequence: TGCGCCAGCAGGGACCGAACAGGGGGCAGTTCACCCCTCCACTTT. Translating it yields CASRDRTGGSSPLHF.

There are many counts of this clonotype. This chain connects TRBV24-1 to TRBJ2-6; the D is unclear. The V and J ends lost 5 bases and 4 bases respectively, with 5 bases between them. CDR1 is KGHDR and CDR2 is SFDVKD in the germline V gene. The CDR3 contains 13 residues. Here the CDR3 DNA reads TGTGCCACCAGTGTGGCAGGGGCCAACGTCCTGACTTTC. Translating it yields CATSVAGANVLTF.

The chain uses TRBV15 and TRBJ2-5; 11 bases fit TRBD2. J was trimmed by 3 bases and V by 5 bases; bases with no gene match: 2. CDR1 is LNHNV, CDR2 YYDKDF, per germline (reference sequence). This CDR3 comprises 14 residues. The CDR3 region is CATSWGLAEETQYF. CDR3 coding DNA: TGTGCCACCAGCTGGGGACTAGCGGAAGAGACCCAGTACTTC.

The chain links TRBV7-9 to TRBJ2-1, with D possibly called TRBD1 or TRBD2 (5 bases each). V dropped 10 bases and J dropped 0 bases, with 16 bases sitting between them. This CDR3 has 15 residues. Looked up from germline, CDR1 is SEHNR and CDR2 is FQNEAQ (reference sequence). This CDR3 is CATTRGPSSYNEQFF. The CDR3 DNA follows: TGTGCCACGACACGGGGCCCTAGCTCCTACAATGAGCAGTTCTTC.

This clonotype appeared many times. The rearrangement joins TRBV5-6 to TRBJ2-6; possibly TRBD2 for D (6 bases). Trimming took 0 bases from V and 3 from J, leaving 10 bases between them. The CDR3 contains 16 residues. Germline loops: CDR1 SGHDT, CDR2 YYEEEE. This chain's CDR3 is CASSLAAGRGANVLTF. The CDR3 DNA follows: TGTGCCAGCAGCTTGGCTGCGGGGCGTGGGGCCAACGTCCTGACTTTC.

There are a few counts of this clonotype. This sequence joins TRBV15 and TRBJ1-2, with D unresolved. Germline lookup yields CDR1 LNHNV and CDR2 YYDKDF (reference sequence). V lost 6 bases and J 3 bases, leaving 8 bases between the germline ends. The CDR3 extends over 12 amino acids. The CDR3, as DNA: TGTGCCACCAGTAGCGACCACTATGGCTACACCTTC. Translating it yields CATSSDHYGYTF.

This clonotype was observed at least ten times. This rearrangement joins TRBV5-1 to TRBJ2-1; D may be TRBD1 (5 bases). There are 13 residues in the CDR3. V lost 0 bases, J lost 10 bases, and 11 bases lay in between. Germline lookup yields CDR1 SGHRS and CDR2 YFSETQ. Here the CDR3 reads CASSLARPGEQFF. The CDR3 coding sequence is TGCGCCAGCAGCTTGGCCCGGCCAGGGGAGCAGTTCTTC.

The table lists this clonotype with many counts. The chain combines TRBV6-5 with TRBJ1-1, with TRBD1 as a possible D gene (5 bases). The CDR3 is 15 residues long. CDR1 MNHEY and CDR2 SVGAGI come from the germline V gene. The V end lost 5 bases, the J end lost 4 bases, and 17 bases lay between the germline ends. This CDR3 reads CASSTPQGGGTEAFF. The CDR3 DNA is TGTGCCAGCAGTACTCCTCAGGGTGGAGGCACTGAAGCTTTCTTT.

This clonotype was counted a few times. A much larger clone sits a single nucleotide away, making a read error possible. The chain carries TRBV12-3 or TRBV12-4 and TRBJ1-2; no clear D gene. Trimming stripped 5 bases from V and 7 bases from J, with 14 bases between. The CDR3 is 13 residues long. This CDR3 is CASSPRTLSGYTF. CDR3 DNA sequence: TGTGCCAGCAGTCCGAGGACCCTCTCTGGCTACACCTTC.

This clonotype has just a few counts. This chain uses TRBV7-9 with TRBJ1-1; unclear D gene. Trimming stripped 5 bases from V and 8 bases from J, with 12 bases between. The germline CDR1 and CDR2 sequences are SEHNR and FQNEAQ (reference sequence). This CDR3 comprises 12 residues. The CDR3 loop reads CASSVVETEAFF. In DNA, the CDR3 is TGTGCCAGCAGCGTCGTCGAGACAGAAGCTTTCTTT.

The table lists this clonotype with many counts. V and J are TRBV18 and TRBJ2-1, with TRBD1 matching 9 bases. The junction had 7 bases not matched to a gene; V was cut back by 5 bases and J by 8 bases. The CDR3 spans 14 residues. Germline assignment: CDR1 KGHSH and CDR2 LQKENI. DNA for the CDR3: TGTGCCAGCTCATCCGGGACAGGGAGGGATGAGCAGTTCTTC. It translates to CASSSGTGRDEQFF.

The chain joins TRBV7-9 to TRBJ1-4, with 8 positions matching TRBD1. CDR1 and CDR2 from the germline V gene are SEHNR and FQNEAQ (reference sequence). With 4 bases clipped from V and 7 bases from J, the junction kept 8 bases outside the gene matches. The CDR3 is 15 amino acids. The CDR3 reads CASSSDRGLAEKLFF. CDR3 nucleotide sequence: TGTGCCAGCAGCTCCGACAGGGGCTTGGCTGAAAAACTGTTTTTT.

Many counts were recorded for this clonotype. The rearrangement joins TRBV5-1 to TRBJ1-1; D unclear. The CDR3 runs to 14 residues. CDR1 is SGHRS and CDR2 is YFSETQ in the germline V gene. V dropped 2 bases and J dropped 1 base, with 9 bases sitting between them. As DNA, the CDR3 is TGCGCCAGCAGCTTACAACCCCCGAACACTGAAGCTTTCTTT. Translation gives CASSLQPPNTEAFF.